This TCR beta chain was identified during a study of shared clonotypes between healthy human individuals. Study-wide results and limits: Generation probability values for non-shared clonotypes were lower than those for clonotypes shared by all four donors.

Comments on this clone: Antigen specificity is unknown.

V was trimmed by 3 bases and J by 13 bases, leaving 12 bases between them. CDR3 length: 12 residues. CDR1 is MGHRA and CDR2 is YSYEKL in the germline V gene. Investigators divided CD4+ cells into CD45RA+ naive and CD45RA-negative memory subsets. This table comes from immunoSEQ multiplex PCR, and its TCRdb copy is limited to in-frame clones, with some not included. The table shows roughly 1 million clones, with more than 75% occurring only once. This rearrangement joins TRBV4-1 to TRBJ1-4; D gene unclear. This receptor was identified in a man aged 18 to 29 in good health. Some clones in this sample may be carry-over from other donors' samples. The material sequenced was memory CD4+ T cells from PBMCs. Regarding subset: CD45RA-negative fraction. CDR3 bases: TGCGCCAGCAGCCAGGACGGTGTTGCACTGTTTTTT. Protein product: CASSQDGVALFF.